These 9 T cell receptor beta chains were all obtained from the same sample, sequenced in a study of OX40 agonist ivuxolimab in advanced cancers. TCRdb keeps only in-frame clones here, not all; method: immunoSEQ multiplex PCR. The data show some 80,000 clones, with roughly 92% seen just once and around 2.8% held by the top ten. The starting material was CD4+ or CD8+ T cells sorted from blood, obtained in a trial of the OX40 agonist ivuxolimab. These receptor sequences come from an adult with an advanced solid tumor such as melanoma, head and neck, liver or kidney cancer.

The V call is TRBV30, the J call TRBJ1-1; TRBD1 is a possible D gene (6 bases). Germline V gives CDR1 GTSNPN, CDR2 SVGIG (reference sequence). This CDR3 has 13 residues. The V end was cut by 2 bases, the J end by 5 bases, with 12 bases between. CDR3: CAWSNRVRTEAFF. The DNA for the CDR3 is TGTGCCTGGAGTAACAGGGTCCGGACTGAAGCTTTCTTT.

This clone was observed a single time. CDR3 nucleotide sequence: TGCGCCAGCAGCTATCTAGCGGGTACCACAGATACGCAGTATTTT. Translating gives CASSYLAGTTDTQYF. This chain connects TRBV5-1 to TRBJ2-3; 8 bases match TRBD2. The trim removed 3 bases at V and 2 bases at J, leaving 5 bases unmatched. This CDR3 has 15 residues. In germline, CDR1 is SGHRS, CDR2 YFSETQ.

This rearrangement joins TRBV7-8 to TRBJ2-3; D gene uncertain. Trimming removed 3 bases from V and 2 bases from J, with 6 bases in between. The CDR3 consists of 13 residues. Germline CDR1 reads SGHVS; CDR2 reads FQNEAQ. The DNA for the CDR3 is TGTGCCAGCAGCTTCGGGTTCACAGATACGCAGTATTTT. The encoded protein is CASSFGFTDTQYF.

The genes are TRBV4-1 and TRBJ2-7; 11 nucleotides match TRBD1. The CDR3 runs to 15 residues. The V segment lost 4 bases and the J segment 2 bases; nucleotides outside the gene matches: 4. Germline loops: CDR1 MGHRA, CDR2 YSYEKL. The CDR3: CASSLRDRGTYEQYF. CDR3 coding DNA: TGCGCCAGCAGCCTCCGGGACAGGGGGACCTACGAGCAGTACTTC.

The chain couples TRBV15 to TRBJ1-5; the D is unclear. Per the germline V gene, CDR1 is LNHNV and CDR2 is YYDKDF (reference sequence). This CDR3 is built from 13 residues. V shed 5 bases and J shed 5 bases, with 10 bases lying between them. The CDR3 protein is CATSPGYDQPQHF. The CDR3 DNA sequence: TGTGCCACCAGCCCCGGCTATGATCAGCCCCAGCATTTT. Combining the CDR3 with reference TRBV15 and TRBJ1-5 gives the whole variable domain DAMVIQNPRYQVTQFGKPVTLSCSQTLNHNVMYWYQQKSSQAPKLLFHYYDKDFNNEADTPDNFQSRRPNTSFCFLDIRSPGLGDTAMYLCATSPGYDQPQHFGDGTRLSIL.

DNA of the CDR3: TGTGCCAGCAGTTCCCCCGGGACACATGGCTACACCTTC. Protein product: CASSSPGTHGYTF. The rearrangement links TRBV5-6 to TRBJ1-2, with a weak D call TRBD1 (6 bases). This CDR3 has 13 amino acids. V lost 5 bases and J lost 6, with 14 bases in between. Germline V CDR1 and CDR2: SGHDT, YYEEEE.

This clone was seen only a few times. The rearrangement uses TRBV4-1 and TRBJ1-5, with D uncertain. Trimming removed 4 bases at V and 4 bases at J, with 11 bases between. The CDR3 runs 14 residues. Germline CDR1 reads MGHRA; CDR2 reads YSYEKL. This CDR3 reads CASSLSAENQPQHF. CDR3 coding DNA: TGCGCCAGCAGCCTCTCGGCAGAAAATCAGCCCCAGCATTTT.

This clone was recorded once. The J gene is TRBJ1-4, the V gene TRBV18, with D possibly being TRBD1 (5 bases). Per the germline V gene, CDR1 is KGHSH and CDR2 is LQKENI. V was shortened by 4 bases and J by 5 bases, with 11 bases between the two germline ends. The CDR3 is 14 residues long. CDR3 loop: CASSRRQLNEKLFF. CDR3 coding DNA: TGTGCCAGCTCACGCAGACAGCTCAATGAAAAACTGTTTTTT.

The chain links TRBV5-6 to TRBJ2-5; D may be TRBD2 (6 bases). CDR1 and CDR2 from the germline V gene are SGHDT and YYEEEE. Trimming removed 0 bases from V and 5 bases from J, with 14 bases in between. The CDR3 runs to 15 residues. In DNA, the CDR3 is TGTGCCAGCAGCTTGGTAGGAGGGCCTGAGGAGACCCAGTACTTC. It yields the protein CASSLVGGPEETQYF.